The 10 T cell receptor beta chains below come from one sample, sequenced in a study of metastatic and nonmetastatic thyroid tumors. All patients were untreated before thyroid surgery. TCRdb reprocessed the PCR reads via MiXCR. The table shows tens of thousands of clones, with about 17% occurring only once. The sample taken for sequencing was blood. The receptor set was obtained from a male donor with papillary thyroid cancer or a benign thyroid nodule (not recorded which). Some clones in this sample may be carry-over from other donors' samples.

This clone was seen repeatedly, ten times or more. The V and J genes are TRBV5-6 and TRBJ1-4, with D maybe TRBD1 (5 bases). The germline CDR1 and CDR2 sequences are SGHDT and YYEEEE. V was trimmed by 0 bases and J by 4 bases, leaving 7 bases between them. The CDR3 is 14 residues long. The CDR3 loop is CASSLDRINEKLFF. In nucleotides, the CDR3 is TGTGCCAGCAGCTTGGACAGGATTAATGAAAAACTGTTTTTT.

This clone was seen ten or more times. The V gene is TRBV7-9, the J gene TRBJ2-7; 7 bases line up with TRBD1. Germline lookup yields CDR1 SEHNR and CDR2 FQNEAQ (reference sequence). The J segment lost 6 bases and the V segment lost 4 bases, leaving 6 bases of the junction unmatched. This CDR3 contains 13 residues. CDR3 amino acids: CASSSTGFGEQYF. For the CDR3, the DNA is TGTGCCAGCAGCTCGACAGGGTTCGGCGAGCAGTACTTC.

Many counts were recorded for this clone. This chain joins TRBV6-2 or TRBV6-3 and TRBJ1-5; D gene uncertain. In germline, CDR1 is MNHEY, CDR2 SVGEGT. This CDR3 region has 14 residues. Trimming removed 0 bases at V and 9 bases at J, with 12 bases between. This chain's CDR3 is CASSYSPYGGPQHF. The CDR3 DNA sequence: TGTGCCAGCAGTTACTCCCCATATGGAGGGCCCCAGCATTTT.

This clone was recorded many times. The rearrangement joins TRBV6-6 to TRBJ1-5, with 7 bases lining up with TRBD1. Germline CDR1 MNHNY, CDR2 SVGAGI (reference sequence). Trimming at V came to 2 bases and at J to 5 bases, leaving 0 bases not matched to a gene. The CDR3 is 13 amino acids. The CDR3 is CASSYGQDQPQHF. CDR3 sequence (DNA): TGTGCCAGCAGTTACGGACAGGATCAGCCCCAGCATTTT.

This clone was seen ten or more times. The V and J genes are TRBV2 and TRBJ1-5, with D unresolved. Trimming shortened V by 5 bases and J by 4 bases, and 9 bases separated the two germline ends. The CDR3 length is 13 residues. Germline V lookup: CDR1 SNHLY, CDR2 FYNNEI. DNA of the CDR3: TGTGCCAGCAGTAACGACGGGAATCAGCCCCAGCATTTT. It specifies CASSNDGNQPQHF.

This clone was counted at least ten times. CDR3 residues: CASSPDRYLGDTEAFF. CDR3 bases: TGTGCCAGCAGTCCGGACAGGTACCTAGGTGACACTGAAGCTTTCTTT. The chain links TRBV12-3 or TRBV12-4 to TRBJ1-1, with 7 bases lining up with TRBD1. CDR3 length: 16 residues. The V and J ends lost 5 bases and 3 bases, in that order; junction bases with no gene match: 12.

On this clone itself: A read error may explain this, as a much larger clone is one base away. V is TRBV19 and J is TRBJ2-3; TRBD2 matches at 10 bases. Germline CDR1 and CDR2: LNHDA and SQIVND (reference sequence). The CDR3 spans 17 residues. V was pared by 7 bases and J by 3 bases, with 13 bases of the junction left unmatched. CDR3 DNA: TGTGCCAGTATCCCCAGGGTCTCTAGCGGGAGTACAGATACGCAGTATTTT. It is translated as CASIPRVSSGSTDTQYF.

This clone was observed many times. The chain joins TRBV20-1 to TRBJ2-3; possible D gene TRBD2, 5 bases. The length of the CDR3 is 12 residues. The germline V and J ends were trimmed by 5 bases and 5 bases, with 11 bases remaining between them. CDR1 and CDR2 (germline): DFQATT, SNEGSKA (reference sequence). As DNA, the CDR3 is TGCAGTGCTCCAAAAGCGGTAGATACGCAGTATTTT. Its protein is CSAPKAVDTQYF.

Many counts were recorded for this clone. The rearrangement uses TRBV6-4 and TRBJ2-7, with 10 nucleotides matching TRBD2. Germline CDR1 MRHNA, CDR2 SNTAGT. The CDR3 is 16 amino acids. V shed 2 bases and J 3 bases; nucleotides not matched to a gene: 7. CDR3 in amino acids: CASSDPLAGIIYEQYV. The DNA of the CDR3 is TGTGCCAGCAGTGACCCACTAGCGGGGATAATCTACGAGCAGTACGTC.

This clone was seen ten or more times. This chain links TRBV7-2 with TRBJ2-3; unclear D gene. From germline, CDR1 is SGHTA and CDR2 FQGNSA. The CDR3 covers 12 residues. Trimming stripped 4 bases from V and 3 bases from J, with 5 bases between. CDR3 region: CASSSGTDTQYF. CDR3 DNA sequence: TGTGCCAGCAGCTCCGGGACAGATACGCAGTATTTT. The full variable domain, completed using reference TRBV7-2 and TRBJ2-3, is GAGVSQSPSNKVTEKGKDVELRCDPISGHTALYWYRQSLGQGLEFLIYFQGNSAPDKSGLPSDRFSAERTGGSVSTLTIQRTQQEDSAVYLCASSSGTDTQYFGPGTRLTVL.